The 8 T cell receptor beta chains listed next were all sequenced from one sample in a study of OX40 agonist ivuxolimab in advanced cancers. Method: immunoSEQ multiplex PCR; TCRdb's copy keeps in-frame clones and lacks some. The table lists over 100,000 clones, under 95% of them singletons, with 1% in the top ten. This material consisted of CD4+ or CD8+ T cells sorted from blood, taken in a trial of the OX40 agonist ivuxolimab. These receptors were collected from an adult with an advanced solid tumor such as melanoma, head and neck, liver or kidney cancer.

The rearrangement links TRBV9 to TRBJ2-2, with 11 bases aligning to TRBD1. V trimming: 7 bases; J trimming: 4 bases; junction bases outside the gene matches: 6. The germline CDR1 and CDR2 sequences are SGDLS and YYNGEE. The CDR3 is 15 amino acids. The CDR3 DNA follows: TGTGCCAGCGGTGGACAGGGGGCTAGCACCGGGGAGCTGTTTTTT. Amino acid sequence: CASGGQGASTGELFF.

DNA of the CDR3: TGTGCCAGCAGTAAACGGGGGACAGGGTACGAGCAGTACTTC. It specifies CASSKRGTGYEQYF. The rearrangement uses TRBV6-6 and TRBJ2-7, with 9 bases lining up with TRBD1. The CDR3 is 14 residues long. Germline loops: CDR1 MNHNY, CDR2 SVGAGI (reference sequence). J lost 4 bases, V lost 5 bases, and 6 bases had no gene match.

The rearrangement links TRBV7-9 to TRBJ1-1; a weak D match, TRBD1 (5 bases). From germline, CDR1 is SEHNR and CDR2 FQNEAQ (reference sequence). V was trimmed by 5 bases and J by 4 bases, leaving 17 bases between them. The CDR3 is 15 amino acids. The CDR3 coding sequence is TGTGCCAGCAGCCCGAGAAAGGGGATTACCACTGAAGCTTTCTTT. Encoded protein: CASSPRKGITTEAFF.

The chain uses TRBV9 and TRBJ2-6; no clear D gene. The CDR3 is 15 amino acids. The germline CDR1 and CDR2 sequences are SGDLS and YYNGEE. The V gene lost 0 bases and the J gene lost 4 bases, with 8 bases spanning the gap. The CDR3 here is CASSVGGVGANVLTF. The CDR3 DNA reads as TGTGCCAGCAGCGTAGGTGGGGTCGGGGCCAACGTCCTGACTTTC.

The V call is TRBV4-3, the J call TRBJ2-3, with 12 bases identical to TRBD1. The CDR3 is 20 residues long. CDR1 is LGHNA and CDR2 is YSLEER in the germline V gene. With V trimmed by 0 bases and J by 1 base, 11 bases remained unmatched. CDR3 amino acids: CASSQDLGGGTGGGTDTQYF. The CDR3 region has the DNA TGCGCCAGCAGCCAAGATCTGGGGGGAGGGACAGGGGGCGGCACAGATACGCAGTATTTT.

The chain carries TRBV11-3 and TRBJ1-1; D gene ambiguous. The V and J ends lost 5 bases and 4 bases respectively, with 17 bases between them. The germline V gene has CDR1 SGHNT and CDR2 YENEEA. CDR3 length: 15 amino acids. The CDR3 loop is CASSPRSLLGTEAFF. CDR3 sequence (DNA): TGTGCCAGCAGCCCTAGGTCTCTTCTGGGCACTGAAGCTTTCTTT.

V and J are TRBV4-3 and TRBJ1-5; D gene ambiguous. Germline-derived CDR1 and CDR2 are LGHNA and YSLEER. The CDR3 is 14 amino acids. V lost 4 bases and J lost 2, with 9 bases in between. The CDR3 bases are TGCGCCAGCAGCCGGGGAATTGGCAATCAGCCCCAGCATTTT. The encoded protein is CASSRGIGNQPQHF.

The chain employs TRBV4-3 and TRBJ2-2; the match to TRBD1 covers 12 bases. The V and J ends lost 0 bases and 7 bases, in that order; junction bases with no gene match: 12. This CDR3 has 19 residues. Germline CDR1 reads LGHNA; CDR2 reads YSLEER. In DNA, the CDR3 is TGCGCCAGCAGCCAAGAAGGGACAGGGGGCGCGGGTCCGTTCGGGGAGCTGTTTTTT. It is translated as CASSQEGTGGAGPFGELFF.